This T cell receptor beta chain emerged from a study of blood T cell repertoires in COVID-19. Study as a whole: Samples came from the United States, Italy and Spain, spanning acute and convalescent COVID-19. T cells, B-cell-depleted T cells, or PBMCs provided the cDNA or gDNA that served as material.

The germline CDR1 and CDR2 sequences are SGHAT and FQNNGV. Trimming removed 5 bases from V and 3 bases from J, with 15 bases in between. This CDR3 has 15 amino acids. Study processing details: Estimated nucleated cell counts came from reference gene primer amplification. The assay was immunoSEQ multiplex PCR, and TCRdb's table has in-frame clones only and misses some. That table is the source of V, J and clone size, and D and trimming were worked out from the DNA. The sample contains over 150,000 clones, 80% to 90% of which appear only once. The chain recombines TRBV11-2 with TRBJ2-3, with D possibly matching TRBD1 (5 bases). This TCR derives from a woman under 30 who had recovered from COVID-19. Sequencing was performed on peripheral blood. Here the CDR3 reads CASSPIRALTDTQYF. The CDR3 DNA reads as TGTGCCAGCAGCCCCATCAGGGCTCTAACAGATACGCAGTATTTT.